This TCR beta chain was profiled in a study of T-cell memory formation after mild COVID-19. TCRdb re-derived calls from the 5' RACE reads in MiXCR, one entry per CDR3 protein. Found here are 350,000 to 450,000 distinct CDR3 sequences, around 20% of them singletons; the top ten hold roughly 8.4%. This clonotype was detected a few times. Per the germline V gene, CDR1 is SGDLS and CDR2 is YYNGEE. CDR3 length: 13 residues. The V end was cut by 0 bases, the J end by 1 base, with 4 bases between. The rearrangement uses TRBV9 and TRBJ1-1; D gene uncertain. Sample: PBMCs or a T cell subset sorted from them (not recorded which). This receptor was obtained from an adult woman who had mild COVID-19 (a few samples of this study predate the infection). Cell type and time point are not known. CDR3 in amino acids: CASSVDENTEAFF. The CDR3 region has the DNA TGTGCCAGCAGCGTAGACGAGAACACTGAAGCTTTCTTT.